What follows are 26 T cell receptor beta chains derived from one specimen sequenced in a study of blood T cell repertoires in COVID-19 (dated by TCRdb to 2020 to 2021). The library was produced with the immunoSEQ multiplex PCR assay. TCRdb took this table from immuneACCESS and kept in-frame rearrangements with V and J called. Such tables lack part of the clones; where checked against another copy, unresolved V genes explain under half of the gap, and the rest is unexplained. This sample gives about 61,000 clones in total; approximately 79% of them show up just once. In total, the top ten clones hold around 5.1% of the sample. Specimen: peripheral blood. The source of these receptors is a woman in her seventies with acute or convalescent COVID-19.

This sequence joins TRBV9 and TRBJ2-2; possibly TRBD2 for D (5 bases). V dropped 3 bases and J dropped 5 bases, with 17 bases sitting between them. This CDR3 has 16 residues. In germline, CDR1 is SGDLS, CDR2 YYNGEE. CDR3 sequence reads: CASSAPHGVWTGELFF. Here the CDR3 DNA reads TGTGCCAGCAGCGCCCCCCACGGGGTGTGGACCGGGGAGCTGTTTTTT.

This clone showed up just a few times. This chain joins TRBV6-5 and TRBJ1-2, with unresolved D. Germline V CDR1 and CDR2: MNHEY, SVGAGI. V lost 2 bases and J 6 bases, leaving 16 bases between the germline ends. The CDR3 is made up of 15 amino acids. The CDR3 DNA sequence: TGTGCCAGCAGTTACATGGGCCAGCCTCAGAATGGCTACACCTTC. Its protein is CASSYMGQPQNGYTF.

This clone was recorded a few times. The CDR3 reads CASSLDRGQETQYF. CDR3 DNA: TGTGCCAGCAGCCTGGACAGGGGCCAAGAGACCCAGTACTTC. This chain links TRBV7-9 with TRBJ2-5, with TRBD1 matching over 9 bases. CDR1 and CDR2 from the germline V gene are SEHNR and FQNEAQ (reference sequence). The CDR3 covers 14 residues. The V gene end was trimmed by 5 bases and the J gene end by 1 base; junction bases not matched to a gene: 2.

This chain links TRBV5-4 with TRBJ2-1; 11 bases line up with TRBD2. V lost 0 bases and J lost 12; bases outside the gene matches: 2. Germline V gene data show CDR1 as SGHNT and CDR2 as YYREEE (reference sequence). The CDR3 consists of 13 residues. The CDR3 sequence: CASSLDTSGGQFF. The CDR3 region has the DNA TGTGCCAGCAGCTTGGATACTAGCGGGGGGCAGTTCTTC.

This sequence joins TRBV28 and TRBJ2-5, with TRBD2 identical over 9 bases. Germline V gene lookup returns CDR1 MDHEN and CDR2 SYDVKM. V lost 7 bases, J lost 3 bases, and 12 bases stayed unmatched. This CDR3 is built from 16 residues. The chain's CDR3 is CASNTLGAGGEETQYF. DNA for the CDR3: TGTGCCAGCAACACCCTTGGGGCGGGGGGGGAAGAGACCCAGTACTTC.

The chain employs TRBV27 and TRBJ1-2, with TRBD1 as a possible D gene (5 bases). Germline values: CDR1 MNHEY, CDR2 SMNVEV (reference sequence). The CDR3 has 13 amino acids. The ends were cut back, 3 bases at V and 6 bases at J, with 11 bases in the middle. CDR3 protein: CASSFQGIDGYTF. The DNA for the CDR3 is TGTGCCAGCAGTTTTCAGGGTATTGATGGCTACACCTTC.

This clone was seen at least ten times. The chain is built from TRBV6-6 and TRBJ1-1; D gene ambiguous. This CDR3 has 14 amino acids. V shed 5 bases and J shed 1 base, with 11 bases lying between them. Germline lookup yields CDR1 MNHNY and CDR2 SVGAGI (reference sequence). DNA for the CDR3: TGTGCCAGCAGTAGCCGGGAACCGAACACTGAAGCTTTCTTT. The encoded protein is CASSSREPNTEAFF.

V and J are TRBV29-1 and TRBJ2-5, with 9 bases aligning to TRBD1. From germline, CDR1 is SQVTM and CDR2 ANQGSEA. This CDR3 has 14 residues. V was clipped by 4 bases and J by 5 bases; unmatched bases: 8. CDR3 DNA sequence: TGCAGCGTTGTCGGACAGGGGAGTGTGGAGACCCAGTACTTC. This codes for CSVVGQGSVETQYF.

This clone occurred a few times. This chain joins TRBV9 and TRBJ1-2, with 10 bases that match TRBD1. Germline CDR1 and CDR2: SGDLS and YYNGEE. Germline trimming cut 2 bases from V and 7 bases from J; bases unmatched to any gene: 5. The CDR3 spans 14 residues. In nucleotides, the CDR3 is TGTGCCAGCAGCGTGGGGGACAGGGGAGCTGGCTACACCTTC. Translation: CASSVGDRGAGYTF.

This clone was seen a few times. Sequence at one end of the junction differs from germline and may be a read error. The gene calls are TRBV27 and TRBJ2-5; D is unclear. This CDR3 comprises 15 residues. The germline CDR1 and CDR2 sequences are MNHEY and SMNVEV (reference sequence). CDR3 in amino acids: CASSPDPRPREAQYF. CDR3 coding DNA: TGTGCCAGCAGTCCAGACCCGAGACCAAGAGAGGCCCAGTACTTC.

V usage is TRBV11-2 and J usage is TRBJ2-3, with TRBD2 as a possible D gene (5 bases). The V end was cut by 3 bases, the J end by 3 bases, with 7 bases between. Germline CDR1 and CDR2: SGHAT and FQNNGV. The CDR3 contains 13 residues. This CDR3 is CASSLAGTDTQYF. CDR3 bases: TGTGCCAGCAGCTTGGCGGGTACAGATACGCAGTATTTT.

V and J are TRBV4-2 and TRBJ2-3; weak D call: TRBD1 (6 bases). With 5 bases removed from V and 2 bases from J, the gap between germline ends came to 14 bases. The CDR3 runs to 15 residues. The germline V gene has CDR1 LGHNA and CDR2 YNFKEQ. Written as DNA, the CDR3 is TGTGCCAGCAGCTTGACAACAGGGTACACAGATACGCAGTATTTT. Its protein is CASSLTTGYTDTQYF.

The chain carries TRBV3-1 (or the pseudogene TRBV3-2) and TRBJ2-4; 7 bases align to TRBD2. CDR1 and CDR2 from the germline V gene are LGHDT and YNNKEL (reference sequence). The length of the CDR3 is 17 residues. The junction had 5 bases not matched to a gene; V was cut back by 0 bases and J by 0 bases. The CDR3 coding sequence is TGTGCCAGCAGCCAAGATCTTCGGGGGGAAGCCAAAAACATTCAGTACTTC. It yields the protein CASSQDLRGEAKNIQYF.

The J gene is TRBJ2-7, the V gene TRBV6-5, with D maybe TRBD2 (6 bases). The CDR3 is made up of 15 amino acids. Germline-derived CDR1 and CDR2 are MNHEY and SVGAGI. Trimming stripped 6 bases from V and 1 base from J, with 16 bases between. The CDR3 nucleotides are TGTGCCAGCAGGGGCCCAGCGGACTATTCCTACGAGCAGTACTTC. The encoded protein is CASRGPADYSYEQYF.

The rearrangement uses TRBV21-1 and TRBJ2-7; no DNA check was done on the table's D call, TRBD2. TRBV21-1 is a recognized pseudogene. The CDR3 has 18 residues. For the CDR3, the DNA is TGTGCCAGCAGCAAAGGAGAGACTAGCGGGGGCTCTACCTACGAGCAGTACTTC. Amino acids: CASSKGETSGGSTYEQYF.

V and J are TRBV5-1 and TRBJ2-7; tentatively, D is TRBD2 (5 bases). The V and J ends lost 2 bases and 3 bases respectively, with 18 bases between them. The CDR3 sequence is 16 residues long. Germline V gene data show CDR1 as SGHRS and CDR2 as YFSETQ. CDR3 amino acids: CASSLWEQGRDYEQYF. The CDR3 bases are TGCGCCAGCAGCTTATGGGAACAAGGACGGGACTACGAGCAGTACTTC. Supplemented by reference TRBV5-1 and TRBJ2-7, the full variable domain reads KAGVTQTPRYLIKTRGQQVTLSCSPISGHRSVSWYQQTPGQGLQFLFEYFSETQRNKGNFPGRFSGRQFSNSRSEMNVSTLELGDSALYLCASSLWEQGRDYEQYFGPGTRLTVT.

The CDR3 here is CASSAIAGGEFEQFF. CDR3 nucleotides: TGTGCCAGCAGCGCCATAGCGGGGGGGGAATTTGAGCAGTTCTTC. The V gene is TRBV7-2, the J gene TRBJ2-1; 11 bases map to TRBD2. The CDR3 totals 15 residues. Germline V lookup: CDR1 SGHTA, CDR2 FQGNSA. V shed 5 bases and J 9 bases; nucleotides not matched to a gene: 9.

J is TRBJ1-4 and V is TRBV11-2; D call uncertain. The CDR3 covers 14 residues. The V gene's germline CDR1 is SGHAT and CDR2 FQNNGV. V was cut by 2 bases and J by 7 bases, with 11 bases left in between. The CDR3 bases are TGTGCCAGCAGCTTAATTGGGAGTAGTGAAAAACTGTTTTTT. As protein: CASSLIGSSEKLFF.

This clone was seen once. In nucleotides, the CDR3 is TGTGCCAGCAGCTTGGGCGGTGCCAGGGGAAAAACCCAGTACTTC. This encodes CASSLGGARGKTQYF. V and J are TRBV5-6 and TRBJ2-5; D is perhaps TRBD1 (6 bases). Trimming removed 0 bases at V and 8 bases at J, with 17 bases between. Germline loops: CDR1 SGHDT, CDR2 YYEEEE. The CDR3 sequence is 15 residues long.

J is TRBJ1-6 and V is TRBV11-2; D remains ambiguous. The CDR3 covers 13 residues. V was trimmed by 3 bases and J by 7 bases, leaving 7 bases between them. Per the germline V gene, CDR1 is SGHAT and CDR2 is FQNNGV. CDR3 coding DNA: TGTGCCAGCAGCTTTATGAGAAATTCACCCCTCCACTTT. It is translated as CASSFMRNSPLHF.

The chain is built from TRBV6-1 and TRBJ1-5, with TRBD1 matching 8 bases. Trimming cost V 10 bases and J 1 base; bases outside gene matches: 6. Germline CDR1 is MNHNS and CDR2 is SASEGT. The CDR3 runs to 14 residues. The CDR3 coding sequence is TGTGCCACCAGACAGGGGCGGAGCAATCAGCCCCAGCATTTT. Translation gives CATRQGRSNQPQHF.

The chain links TRBV4-3 to TRBJ2-4, with D perhaps matching TRBD2 (6 bases). The germline V gene has CDR1 LGHNA and CDR2 YSLEER. V shed 0 bases and J shed 3 bases, with 9 bases lying between them. The CDR3 is 15 residues long. CDR3 sequence reads: CASSQEGGVKNIQYF. The CDR3 nucleotides are TGCGCCAGCAGCCAAGAGGGGGGTGTCAAAAACATTCAGTACTTC.

This chain uses TRBV27 with TRBJ2-3; 9 bases are a match to TRBD2. The CDR3 totals 15 residues. J gave up 1 base and V 8 bases, and 7 bases lay outside the gene matches. Germline CDR1 MNHEY, CDR2 SMNVEV (reference sequence). The CDR3 loop reads CASLGLAGGTDTQYF. DNA for the CDR3: TGTGCCAGCTTGGGGTTAGCGGGGGGCACAGATACGCAGTATTTT.

The chain combines TRBV7-8 with TRBJ2-5; 7 bases are shared with TRBD1. The CDR3 runs 12 residues. Germline loops: CDR1 SGHVS, CDR2 FQNEAQ. The V gene end was trimmed by 5 bases and the J gene end by 4 bases; junction bases not matched to a gene: 1. The CDR3 coding sequence is TGTGCCAGCAGCCGGGACAGAGAGACCCAGTACTTC. It yields the protein CASSRDRETQYF.

J is TRBJ2-6 and V is TRBV4-2, with 7 bases fitting TRBD1. Per germline, CDR1 LGHNA and CDR2 YNFKEQ. V trimming: 3 bases; J trimming: 0 bases; junction bases outside the gene matches: 8. The length of the CDR3 is 18 residues. Here the CDR3 DNA reads TGTGCCAGCAGCCAGGTTACAGGGGCCTACTCTGGGGCCAACGTCCTGACTTTC. Translation gives CASSQVTGAYSGANVLTF.

This chain connects TRBV7-3 to TRBJ2-5, with 7 nucleotides matching TRBD2. V was pared by 5 bases and J by 5 bases, with 11 bases of the junction left unmatched. The CDR3 covers 15 residues. From germline, CDR1 is SGHTA and CDR2 FQGTGA. As DNA, the CDR3 is TGTGCCAGCAGCCGCGAAGCGGGACTAATCGAGACCCAGTACTTC. Translated, it gives CASSREAGLIETQYF.